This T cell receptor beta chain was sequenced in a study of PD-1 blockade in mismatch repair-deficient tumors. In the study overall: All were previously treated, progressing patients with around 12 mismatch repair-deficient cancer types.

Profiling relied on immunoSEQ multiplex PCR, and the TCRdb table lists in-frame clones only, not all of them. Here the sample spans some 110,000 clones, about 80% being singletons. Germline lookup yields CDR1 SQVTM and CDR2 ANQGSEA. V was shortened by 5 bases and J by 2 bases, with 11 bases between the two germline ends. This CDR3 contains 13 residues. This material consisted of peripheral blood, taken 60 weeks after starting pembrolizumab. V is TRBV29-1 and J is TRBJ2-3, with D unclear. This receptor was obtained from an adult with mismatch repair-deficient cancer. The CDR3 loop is CSVFGSFTDTQYF. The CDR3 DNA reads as TGCAGCGTTTTTGGTAGTTTCACAGATACGCAGTATTTT.